The 25 T cell receptor beta chains listed next were all sequenced from one sample in a study of blood T cell repertoires in COVID-19. Repertoires were generated with immunoSEQ multiplex PCR, while TCRdb's copy carries only in-frame clones and drops some. The sample contains about 350,000 clones, approximately 89% of which appear only once. The specimen sequenced was peripheral blood. These TCRs come from a woman aged 60-70 years with COVID-19, enrolled during active disease.

This chain links TRBV27 with TRBJ2-7; 12 nucleotides align to TRBD2. The V gene's germline CDR1 is MNHEY and CDR2 SMNVEV (reference sequence). With V trimmed by 3 bases and J by 7 bases, 7 bases remained unmatched. The CDR3 extends over 15 amino acids. The CDR3 reads CASSFRLAGAGEQYF. CDR3 DNA sequence: TGTGCCAGCAGTTTCCGACTAGCGGGGGCCGGGGAGCAGTACTTC.

This clone occurred a few times. The V gene is TRBV28, the J gene TRBJ2-7; 14 nucleotides line up with TRBD2. The V segment lost 5 bases and the J segment 5 bases; nucleotides outside the gene matches: 8. CDR1 is MDHEN, CDR2 SYDVKM, per germline. The CDR3 totals 16 residues. The CDR3 sequence is CASSASGTSGGDEQYF. CDR3 nucleotides: TGTGCCAGCAGTGCGTCCGGGACTAGCGGGGGAGACGAGCAGTACTTC.

This chain joins TRBV2 and TRBJ2-1, with 7 bases that match TRBD1. The CDR3 contains 12 residues. The V segment lost 10 bases and the J segment 9 bases; nucleotides outside the gene matches: 9. The germline CDR1 and CDR2 sequences are SNHLY and FYNNEI. Written as DNA, the CDR3 is TGTGCCAACACAGGGGTAGGGAGTGAGCAGTTCTTC. Protein product: CANTGVGSEQFF.

The rearrangement joins TRBV7-6 to TRBJ1-4; TRBD1 agrees at 8 bases. The CDR3 totals 16 residues. V was pared by 4 bases and J by 3 bases, with 7 bases of the junction left unmatched. Germline-derived CDR1 and CDR2 are SGHVS and FNYEAQ. The CDR3, as DNA: TGTGCCAGCAGCTGGAGTGACAGGGGTGCTAATGAAAAACTGTTTTTT. Its translation: CASSWSDRGANEKLFF. The full variable domain, with the rest looked up from reference TRBV7-6 and TRBJ1-4, is GAGVSQSPRYKVTKRGQDVALRCDPISGHVSLYWYRQALGQGPEFLTYFNYEAQQDKSGLPNDRFSAERPEGSISTLTIQRTEQRDSAMYRCASSWSDRGANEKLFFGSGTQLSVL.

This rearrangement joins TRBV5-4 to TRBJ1-5; tentative D call: TRBD1 (6 bases). In germline, CDR1 is SGHNT, CDR2 YYREEE (reference sequence). This CDR3 is 17 amino acids long. Trimming cost V 3 bases and J 3 bases, with 19 bases left between them. CDR3 bases: TGTGCCAGCAGCTGGAGTCGAAGGTCAGGGGACAATCAGCCCCAGCATTTT. Its protein product is CASSWSRRSGDNQPQHF. The whole variable domain, filled in from reference TRBV5-4 and TRBJ1-5, reads ETGVTQSPTHLIKTRGQQVTLRCSSQSGHNTVSWYQQALGQGPQFIFQYYREEENGRGNFPPRFSGLQFPNYSSELNVNALELDDSALYLCASSWSRRSGDNQPQHFGDGTRLSIL.

J is TRBJ1-4 and V is TRBV6-2 or TRBV6-3; a weak D match, TRBD1 (5 bases). V dropped 6 bases and J dropped 0 bases, with 14 bases sitting between them. From germline, CDR1 is MNHEY and CDR2 SVGEGT. This CDR3 has 16 amino acids. CDR3 bases: TGTGCCAGCAGCCCTAGGACATACGCAACTAATGAAAAACTGTTTTTT. Its translation is CASSPRTYATNEKLFF.

On this clone: Other DNA sequences within the sample encode an identical CDR3. The V and J genes are TRBV3-1 (or the pseudogene TRBV3-2) and TRBJ1-2, with 7 bases fitting TRBD1. Losses at the gene ends were 4 bases for V and 2 bases for J; bases not matched to a gene: 1. From germline, CDR1 is LGHDT and CDR2 YNNKEL (reference sequence). The CDR3 runs 13 residues. For the CDR3, the DNA is TGTGCCAGCAGCCGACAGGGAAACTATGGCTACACCTTC. It is translated as CASSRQGNYGYTF.

V and J are TRBV5-6 and TRBJ2-3, with 12 bases lining up with TRBD2. The length of the CDR3 is 18 residues. Germline V lookup: CDR1 SGHDT, CDR2 YYEEEE. V dropped 4 bases and J dropped 2; count of bases not matched to a gene: 11. CDR3 coding DNA: TGTGCCAGCAGCCCCACTAGCGGGGGGATAAAGGTCACAGATACGCAGTATTTT. Residues: CASSPTSGGIKVTDTQYF.

This chain connects TRBV5-1 to TRBJ1-4; D is unclear. The CDR3 is made up of 14 amino acids. CDR1 SGHRS and CDR2 YFSETQ come from the germline V gene. V was pared by 0 bases and J by 6 bases, with 9 bases between. The CDR3 DNA sequence: TGCGCCAGCAGCTTGGCCACAGCAGATGAAAAACTGTTTTTT. Residues: CASSLATADEKLFF. Drawing the rest from reference TRBV5-1 and TRBJ1-4, the complete variable domain is KAGVTQTPRYLIKTRGQQVTLSCSPISGHRSVSWYQQTPGQGLQFLFEYFSETQRNKGNFPGRFSGRQFSNSRSEMNVSTLELGDSALYLCASSLATADEKLFFGSGTQLSVL.

The genes are TRBV18 and TRBJ1-2; no clear D. The CDR3 runs to 13 residues. Germline CDR1 KGHSH, CDR2 LQKENI. The germline V and J ends were trimmed by 3 bases and 3 bases, with 8 bases remaining between them. For the CDR3, the DNA is TGTGCCAGCTCACCGGCCCTGGACTATGGCTACACCTTC. Amino acid sequence: CASSPALDYGYTF.

This clone has a handful of counts. The V and J genes are TRBV7-2 and TRBJ1-6; weak D call: TRBD1 (5 bases). This CDR3 region has 15 residues. With 1 base removed from V and 8 bases from J, the gap between germline ends came to 12 bases. The germline gives CDR1 SGHTA, CDR2 FQGNSA. The CDR3 spells CASSLVLAGYSPLHF. DNA of the CDR3: TGTGCCAGCAGCTTAGTGTTGGCAGGGTATTCACCCCTCCACTTT. The variable domain in full, with the rest retrieved from reference TRBV7-2 and TRBJ1-6, is GAGVSQSPSNKVTEKGKDVELRCDPISGHTALYWYRQSLGQGLEFLIYFQGNSAPDKSGLPSDRFSAERTGGSVSTLTIQRTQQEDSAVYLCASSLVLAGYSPLHFGNGTRLTVT.

This clone was observed a single time. The V call is TRBV7-8, the J call TRBJ1-2; D might be TRBD1 (6 bases). The length of the CDR3 is 16 residues. The ends were cut back, 4 bases at V and 8 bases at J, with 23 bases in the middle. The germline V gene has CDR1 SGHVS and CDR2 FQNEAQ. The CDR3 sequence is CASSSWGRGTLEGYTF. In DNA, the CDR3 is TGTGCCAGCAGCTCCTGGGGCAGGGGCACCTTGGAAGGCTACACCTTC.

In its sample, this clone was seen a few times. The CDR3 coding sequence is TGTGCCAGCAGTTACGAGCTTAACTATGGCTACACCTTC. It yields the protein CASSYELNYGYTF. This chain connects TRBV6-6 to TRBJ1-2; D is uncertain. Germline loops: CDR1 MNHNY, CDR2 SVGAGI (reference sequence). V was clipped by 2 bases and J by 1 base, with 5 bases between them. The CDR3 is 13 amino acids.

The chain links TRBV7-3 to TRBJ1-2; D not resolved. CDR3 length: 15 amino acids. Germline V CDR1 and CDR2: SGHTA, FQGTGA. Trimming removed 1 base at V and 0 bases at J, with 9 bases between. CDR3 DNA sequence: TGTGCCAGCAGCTTAAGGGCAGTGACTAACTATGGCTACACCTTC. It encodes CASSLRAVTNYGYTF. The whole variable domain, filled in from reference TRBV7-3 and TRBJ1-2, reads GAGVSQTPSNKVTEKGKYVELRCDPISGHTALYWYRQSLGQGPEFLIYFQGTGAADDSGLPNDRFFAVRPEGSVSTLKIQRTERGDSAVYLCASSLRAVTNYGYTFGSGTRLTVV.

In its sample, this clone was seen once. This chain uses TRBV18 with TRBJ2-3, with TRBD1 matching over 7 bases. Germline lookup yields CDR1 KGHSH and CDR2 LQKENI. V gave up 3 bases and J gave up 0 bases; unmatched junction bases: 3. There are 15 residues in the CDR3. The CDR3 bases are TGTGCCAGCTCACCCCCACAGGGGAGCACAGATACGCAGTATTTT. The encoded protein is CASSPPQGSTDTQYF.

The chain employs TRBV3-1 (or the pseudogene TRBV3-2) and TRBJ2-7; D is unclear. The CDR3 totals 14 residues. Trimming shortened V by 0 bases and J by 1 base, and 7 bases separated the two germline ends. Germline CDR1 is LGHDT and CDR2 is YNNKEL (reference sequence). In DNA form, the CDR3 reads TGTGCCAGCAGCCAAGATTTACAGTCCTACGAGCAGTACTTC. Translated, it gives CASSQDLQSYEQYF.

The chain recombines TRBV2 with TRBJ2-7; possibly TRBD2 for D (6 bases). V dropped 3 bases and J dropped 0 bases, with 12 bases sitting between them. The CDR3 sequence is 15 residues long. Germline assignment: CDR1 SNHLY and CDR2 FYNNEI. CDR3 amino acids: CASSDPGGSSYEQYF. CDR3 in DNA: TGTGCCAGCAGTGATCCCGGGGGAAGCTCCTACGAGCAGTACTTC.

V usage is TRBV4-1 and J usage is TRBJ2-1; a weak D match, TRBD1 (6 bases). There are 15 residues in the CDR3. In germline, CDR1 is MGHRA, CDR2 YSYEKL. V lost 0 bases to trimming and J lost 8 bases, with 14 bases between them. The CDR3 DNA reads TGCGCCAGCAGCCAAGAACCAGGGGATGTCGATGAGCAGTTCTTC. Its translation is CASSQEPGDVDEQFF.

This chain connects TRBV5-1 to TRBJ1-1; 12 positions match TRBD1. Per germline, CDR1 SGHRS and CDR2 YFSETQ. J gave up 0 bases and V 4 bases, and 7 bases lay outside the gene matches. CDR3 length: 17 amino acids. The CDR3 here is CASSPGQGARMNTEAFF. The CDR3 bases are TGCGCCAGCAGCCCGGGACAGGGGGCGCGAATGAACACTGAAGCTTTCTTT. Using reference TRBV5-1 and TRBJ1-1 for the parts outside the CDR3, the full variable domain is KAGVTQTPRYLIKTRGQQVTLSCSPISGHRSVSWYQQTPGQGLQFLFEYFSETQRNKGNFPGRFSGRQFSNSRSEMNVSTLELGDSALYLCASSPGQGARMNTEAFFGQGTRLTVV.

The rearrangement uses TRBV5-1 and TRBJ2-5; TRBD1 matches 9 bases. CDR3 size: 14 residues. Trimming took 3 bases from V and 2 from J; bases not matched to a gene: 2. From germline, CDR1 is SGHRS and CDR2 YFSETQ. The CDR3 DNA is TGCGCCAGCAGCTGGGGACAGGGACAAGAGACCCAGTACTTC. Its protein product is CASSWGQGQETQYF.

The chain recombines TRBV28 with TRBJ1-2; tentative D call: TRBD1 (6 bases). V was clipped by 2 bases and J by 8 bases, with 12 bases between them. The CDR3 contains 13 residues. Germline loops: CDR1 MDHEN, CDR2 SYDVKM. In DNA, the CDR3 is TGTGCCAGCAGTTTACAACAGGGAGTCGGCTACACCTTC. Translation gives CASSLQQGVGYTF.

This chain connects TRBV2 to TRBJ1-6, with TRBD1 matching 7 bases. This CDR3 is built from 15 residues. Germline CDR1 SNHLY, CDR2 FYNNEI. V shed 4 bases and J 5 bases; nucleotides not matched to a gene: 5. The CDR3 sequence: CASSARQGDNSPLHF. In nucleotides, the CDR3 is TGTGCCAGCAGTGCCCGACAGGGAGATAATTCACCCCTCCACTTT.

This clone has more than one count but fewer than ten. V usage is TRBV6-2 or TRBV6-3 and J usage is TRBJ1-5; TRBD1 matches at 7 bases. CDR3 length equals 13 residues. The junction had 4 bases not matched to a gene; V was cut back by 5 bases and J by 6 bases. The germline gives CDR1 MNHEY, CDR2 SVGEGT. CDR3 loop: CASSVQGTQPQHF. The CDR3 DNA reads as TGTGCCAGCAGTGTACAGGGGACTCAGCCCCAGCATTTT.

V gene TRBV7-9 combines with J gene TRBJ1-1; D remains ambiguous. Trimming removed 2 bases at V and 6 bases at J, with 16 bases between. The CDR3 has 15 residues. Germline CDR1 and CDR2: SEHNR and FQNEAQ (reference sequence). The DNA of the CDR3 is TGTGCCAGCAGCTTAAAGGGAGGAAACTTTTCTGAAGCTTTCTTT. Its protein is CASSLKGGNFSEAFF.

The rearrangement uses TRBV2 and TRBJ2-1; 11 bases map to TRBD2. This CDR3 has 14 amino acids. The trim removed 9 bases at V and 6 bases at J, leaving 7 bases unmatched. In germline, CDR1 is SNHLY, CDR2 FYNNEI. CDR3 loop: CARNRLAGSNEQFF. The DNA for the CDR3 is TGTGCCAGAAATCGACTAGCGGGGTCCAATGAGCAGTTCTTC.